These 23 T cell receptor beta chains came from one sample sequenced in a study of Graves' ophthalmopathy and Graves' hyperthyroidism. TCR beta CDR3 amplification used RNA transcripts. First-round RT-PCR relied on HTBI primers, and a second-round multiplex PCR came next. TCRdb re-called the multiplex PCR reads with MiXCR, one entry per CDR3 protein. The repertoire holds 23,000 or so distinct CDR3 sequences, with 48% as singletons. Material for sequencing was peripheral blood. The origin of the receptors is an adult woman with stable Graves' hyperthyroidism.

With regard to this clonotype: An end of the junction does not agree with germline; a read error may underlie this. This rearrangement joins TRBV20-1 to TRBJ1-4; tentative D call: TRBD1 (5 bases). The CDR3 consists of 8 residues. CDR1 is DFQATT, CDR2 SNEGSKA, per germline (reference sequence). CDR3 DNA: TGCAGTGCCGGGACCGCCACTTTT. Encoded protein: CSAGTATF.

As concerns this clonotype: The junction and the germline gene differ at one end; a read error may be behind it. This CDR3 reads CSVDGLVGPYNEQFF. For the CDR3, the DNA is TGCAGCGTTGATGGGTTAGTGGGTCCCTACAATGAGCAGTTCTTT. The chain carries TRBV29-1 and TRBJ2-1, with unresolved D. The germline CDR1 and CDR2 sequences are SQVTM and ANQGSEA. The CDR3 runs to 15 residues.

The rearrangement uses TRBV2 and TRBJ1-3, with 8 bases identical to TRBD1. The germline V gene encodes CDR1 SNHLY and CDR2 FYNNEI. The CDR3 runs to 15 residues. The junction had 3 bases not matched to a gene; V was cut back by 5 bases and J by 0 bases. The CDR3 DNA reads as TGTGCCAGCAGTACGGACAGGGCCTCTGGAAACACCATATATTTT. The encoded protein is CASSTDRASGNTIYF.

Comment on this clonotype: The CDR3 ends on some other residue instead of the conserved phenylalanine or tryptophan, so this is likely a read error. The chain recombines TRBV7-8 with TRBJ2-7; 9 bases map to TRBD1. The CDR3 is 15 residues long. The germline gives CDR1 SGHVS, CDR2 FQNEAQ. The CDR3 DNA follows: TGTGCCAGCAGCTCCCAGGACAGGGGCAGTTACGGGCAGTACCTC. Translation gives CASSSQDRGSYGQYL.

This clonotype was seen more than once but under ten times. V gene TRBV20-1 combines with J gene TRBJ1-5; 7 bases agree with TRBD1. With 3 bases clipped from V and 5 bases from J, the junction kept 4 bases outside the gene matches. Germline V gives CDR1 DFQATT, CDR2 SNEGSKA (reference sequence). The CDR3 has 13 amino acids. In DNA form, the CDR3 reads TGCAGTGCTAGCCAGACAGGGTATCAGCCCCAGCATTTT. As protein: CSASQTGYQPQHF.

This chain connects TRBV27 to TRBJ1-4; TRBD1 is a possible D gene (5 bases). The CDR3 has 16 residues. V lost 5 bases and J lost 5, with 18 bases in between. Germline CDR1 is MNHEY and CDR2 is SMNVEV (reference sequence). The chain's CDR3 is CASSPWDASGNEKLFF. The CDR3 DNA reads as TGTGCCAGCAGTCCCTGGGACGCCTCGGGCAATGAAAAACTGTTTTTT.

In its sample, this clonotype was seen a few times. This clone may be a read error of a much larger clone one base away. This chain's CDR3 is CASLPGVDQPQHF. The CDR3 DNA reads as TGTGCCAGCCTCCCCGGGGTAGATCAGCCCCAGCATTTT. The rearrangement joins TRBV28 to TRBJ1-5; D is undetermined. Trimming left V 8 bases short and J 5 bases short, with 13 bases between. Germline V lookup: CDR1 MDHEN, CDR2 SYDVKM. The CDR3 runs to 13 residues.

Worth noting for this clonotype: One base away lies a much larger clone, so this may be a sequencing read error. It is unclear where the CDR3 begins or ends on the DNA, so no DNA is shown, and the CDR3 is as TCRdb lists it. The chain uses TRBV3-1 and TRBJ2-1; whether TRBD2, the table's D call, matches the DNA was not checked. Germline V gene data show CDR1 as LGHDT and CDR2 as YNNKEL (reference sequence). The CDR3 has 13 residues if both end residues are counted. The CDR3 spells CASSHVGEGAKFF.

In its sample, this clonotype ranks as medium-sized. This chain's CDR3 is CASSLGNTIYF. The CDR3 nucleotides are TGTGCCAGCAGCCTTGGAAACACCATATATTTT. This chain links TRBV7-9 with TRBJ1-3; D uncertain. CDR3 length equals 11 residues. From germline, CDR1 is SEHNR and CDR2 FQNEAQ (reference sequence). V lost 5 bases, J lost 3 bases, and 2 bases lay in between.

The V gene is TRBV7-6, the J gene TRBJ2-7, with TRBD2 identical over 8 bases. The CDR3 length is 13 residues. V gave up 1 base and J gave up 9 bases; unmatched junction bases: 5. Germline loops: CDR1 SGHVS, CDR2 FNYEAQ. The CDR3 DNA reads TGTGCCAGCAGCTTAGGGACTAGCTCAACGCAGTACTTC. Translating it yields CASSLGTSSTQYF.

The table lists this clonotype with many counts. This rearrangement joins TRBV3-1 to TRBJ1-5; D gene uncertain. Germline V gene sequence: CDR1 LGHDT, CDR2 YNNKEL (reference sequence). The V end lost 2 bases, the J end lost 3 bases, and 11 bases lay between the germline ends. The CDR3 runs 15 residues. The CDR3 reads CASSQLYGPNQPQHF. The CDR3 coding sequence is TGTGCCAGCAGCCAACTCTACGGGCCCAATCAGCCCCAGCATTTT.

This clonotype appeared many times. The genes are TRBV5-6 and TRBJ1-4; 9 bases are shared with TRBD1. CDR3 size: 16 residues. J lost 6 bases, V lost 1 base, and 7 bases had no gene match. The germline gives CDR1 SGHDT, CDR2 YYEEEE. The CDR3 sequence: CASSLTGGAEDEKLFF. CDR3 nucleotides: TGTGCCAGCAGCTTGACAGGGGGCGCGGAGGATGAAAAACTGTTTTTT.

This clonotype was counted a few times. CDR3 sequence: CAISEKGGQFF. As DNA, the CDR3 is TGTGCCATCAGTGAGAAGGGGGGGCAGTTCTTC. This chain links TRBV10-3 with TRBJ2-1; D is perhaps TRBD1 or TRBD2 (6 bases each). Germline CDR1 is ENHRY and CDR2 is SYGVKD. V was clipped by 2 bases and J by 12 bases, with 8 bases between them. This CDR3 contains 11 residues.

CDR3 loop: CASSLDQGALKNIQYF. CDR3 bases: TGTGCCAGCAGCCTTGATCAGGGGGCTTTAAAAAACATTCAGTACTTC. V is TRBV28 and J is TRBJ2-4, with TRBD1 matching 8 bases. With V trimmed by 6 bases and J by 4 bases, 11 bases remained unmatched. From germline, CDR1 is MDHEN and CDR2 SYDVKM. The CDR3 loop spans 16 amino acids.

By share of the sample, this clonotype is medium-sized. The chain uses TRBV20-1 and TRBJ2-7; a possible D gene is TRBD1 (6 bases). CDR1 is DFQATT and CDR2 is SNEGSKA in the germline V gene (reference sequence). V was clipped by 1 base and J by 0 bases, with 13 bases between them. The CDR3 is made up of 15 amino acids. For the CDR3, the DNA is TGCAGTGCTAGAGTGGGGGCCTCGCCCTCCTACGAGCAGTACTTC. Its protein product is CSARVGASPSYEQYF.

This clonotype appeared a few times. The V gene is TRBV2, the J gene TRBJ2-7; D gene ambiguous. Trimming stripped 6 bases from V and 6 bases from J, with 9 bases between. This CDR3 has 11 residues. Germline V gene data show CDR1 as SNHLY and CDR2 as FYNNEI. The CDR3 sequence: CASRGLPEQYF. In DNA, the CDR3 is TGTGCCAGCAGGGGCCTGCCCGAGCAGTACTTC. The complete variable domain, with remaining parts taken from reference TRBV2 and TRBJ2-7, reads EPEVTQTPSHQVTQMGQEVILRCVPISNHLYFYWYRQILGQKVEFLVSFYNNEISEKSEIFDDQFSVERPDGSNFTLKIRSTKLEDSAMYFCASRGLPEQYFGPGTRLTVT.

Regarding this clonotype: The junction departs from the called germline gene at one end, perhaps through a read error. The chain joins TRBV7-3 to TRBJ2-3; a weak D match, TRBD1 (5 bases). Per germline, CDR1 SGHTA and CDR2 FQGTGA. This CDR3 spans 15 amino acids. The CDR3 coding sequence is TGTGCCAGCTGCTCGGACATTGACCTGGCGGATACGCACTATTTT. The encoded protein is CASCSDIDLADTHYF.

By proportion, this clonotype is medium-sized (0.01 to 0.1%). The chain recombines TRBV9 with TRBJ2-7, with D possibly being TRBD1 or TRBD2 (5 bases each). The germline V gene encodes CDR1 SGDLS and CDR2 YYNGEE. V was pared by 1 base and J by 3 bases, with 11 bases between. The length of the CDR3 is 14 residues. CDR3 in DNA: TGTGCCAGCAGCGTATTCGGGACCAACTACGAGCAGTACTTC. Translated, it gives CASSVFGTNYEQYF.

This clonotype was detected ten times or more. V gene TRBV6-2 or TRBV6-3 combines with J gene TRBJ2-1; TRBD2 matches 7 bases. Unmatched junction bases numbered 14, after V lost 5 bases and J lost 13 bases. The V gene's germline CDR1 is MNHEY and CDR2 SVGEGT. CDR3 length: 14 residues. The DNA of the CDR3 is TGTGCCAGCAGTCCGGCGGGAGAGACTTCATACCAGTTCTTC. Its translation: CASSPAGETSYQFF.

By sample fraction, this clonotype is medium-sized (0.01 to 0.1%). The chain uses TRBV9 and TRBJ2-7; D is unclear. This CDR3 is built from 13 residues. CDR1 and CDR2 from the germline V gene are SGDLS and YYNGEE. V was trimmed by 1 base and J by 7 bases, leaving 12 bases between them. The CDR3, as DNA: TGTGCCAGCAGCGTATGGGAAACTAATGAGCAGTACTTC. Translation gives CASSVWETNEQYF.

This clonotype has a count of ten or more. V and J are TRBV7-8 and TRBJ2-1; no clear D gene. The V gene lost 1 base and the J gene lost 4 bases, with 5 bases spanning the gap. In germline, CDR1 is SGHVS, CDR2 FQNEAQ. This CDR3 is built from 13 residues. CDR3 residues: CASSLGFYNEQFF. The CDR3 nucleotides are TGTGCCAGCAGCTTAGGGTTTTACAATGAGCAGTTCTTC.

This clonotype was seen ten or more times. CDR3 in amino acids: CASSQDPNRFDTGELFF. The CDR3 DNA sequence: TGTGCCAGCAGCCAAGATCCCAACAGGTTCGACACCGGGGAGCTGTTTTTT. The chain employs TRBV3-1 and TRBJ2-2, with D possibly being TRBD1 (5 bases). Germline V lookup: CDR1 LGHDT, CDR2 YNNKEL (reference sequence). V lost 0 bases and J lost 3, with 14 bases in between. This CDR3 region has 17 residues.

The genes are TRBV9 and TRBJ2-5, with D hard to call. Germline V lookup: CDR1 SGDLS, CDR2 YYNGEE. V shed 3 bases and J shed 7 bases, with 10 bases lying between them. This CDR3 comprises 12 residues. As DNA, the CDR3 is TGTGCCAGCAGCGGCGCCCTAGGGACCCAGTACTTC. Protein product: CASSGALGTQYF.